A single TCR beta chain is shown here with its context. Other DNA sequences within the sample encode an identical CDR3. CDR1 and CDR2 from the germline V gene are SGHAT and FQNNGV. CDR3 length: 14 amino acids. Trimming removed 3 bases from V and 2 bases from J, with 10 bases in between. This record comes from a study of blood T cell repertoires in COVID-19. Study-wide context: Acute and convalescent COVID-19 samples came from the United States, Italy and Spain. Sources were T cells, B-cell-depleted T cells, or PBMCs; the material itself was cDNA or gDNA.

Authors' methods: Researchers report that nucleated cell counts were estimated from reference gene primer amplification. The assay was immunoSEQ multiplex PCR, and TCRdb's table has in-frame clones only and misses some. For V, J and clone size, that table is used; D and trimming come from the DNA. The sample lists roughly 260,000 clones; around 86% were seen once. This receptor was identified in a man in his forties who had recovered from COVID-19. Sequencing was performed on peripheral blood. This chain uses TRBV11-2 with TRBJ1-2; D may be TRBD1 (5 bases). The CDR3 protein is CASSLGTGNYGYTF. The CDR3 region has the DNA TGTGCCAGCAGCTTGGGGACTGGGAACTATGGCTACACCTTC.